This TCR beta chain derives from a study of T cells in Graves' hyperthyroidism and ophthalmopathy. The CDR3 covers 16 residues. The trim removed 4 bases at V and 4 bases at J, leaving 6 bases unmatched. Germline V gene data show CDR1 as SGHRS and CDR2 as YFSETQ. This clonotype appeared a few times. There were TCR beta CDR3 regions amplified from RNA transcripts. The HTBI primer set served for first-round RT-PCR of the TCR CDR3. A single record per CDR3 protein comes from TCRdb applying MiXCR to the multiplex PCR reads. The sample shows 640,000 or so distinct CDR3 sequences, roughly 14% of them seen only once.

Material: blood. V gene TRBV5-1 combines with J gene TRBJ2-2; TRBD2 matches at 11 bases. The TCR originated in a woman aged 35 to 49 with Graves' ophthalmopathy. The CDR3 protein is CASSELAGVPTGELFF. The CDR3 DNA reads TGCGCCAGCAGCGAACTAGCGGGAGTTCCCACCGGGGAGCTGTTTTTT.